The present T cell receptor beta chain was sequenced within a study of blood T cells in healthy people across ages. Using a J-beta primer mix together with a sample-barcoded 5' primer, a second PCR was run for about 6 to 11 cycles. TCRdb fed the 5' RACE reads into MiXCR, producing one record per CDR3 protein. Altogether about 1.8 million distinct CDR3 sequences are present, 40% to 55% being singletons, with the ten largest covering 2.1%. This CDR3 has 13 residues. Germline V gene lookup returns CDR1 MNHEY and CDR2 SMNVEV (reference sequence). Trimming took off 2 bases at V and 8 bases at J, with 10 bases between the two ends.

The gene calls are TRBV27 and TRBJ2-1; D unresolved. This receptor was taken from a woman aged 40 to 50 in good health. The sample consisted of blood. This chain's CDR3 is CASSLGVWDEQFF. DNA of the CDR3: TGTGCCAGCAGTTTAGGGGTATGGGATGAGCAGTTCTTC.